This T cell receptor (beta chain) was captured in a study of neurological immune-mediated disorders. The cDNA was generated by 5'RACE with 10-nucleotide random UMIs. MiXCR, applied by TCRdb to the 5' RACE reads, yields one record per CDR3 protein. The repertoire consists of tens of thousands of distinct CDR3 sequences, with 10% to 13% occurring once and the leading ten covering roughly 6.6%. In its sample, this clonotype was seen many times. What it recognizes is unknown. Study results and limitations: TCR-beta repertoires seemed private in all groups, with no expanded CDR3 amino acid sequences shared. Multiple sclerosis, the disease with the least TCR clonal expansion, fell below healthy controls, whereas HTLV-1-associated myelopathy showed the most.

CDR1 DFQATT and CDR2 SNEGSKA come from the germline V gene (reference sequence). The CDR3 covers 15 residues. Trimming took off 1 base at V and 3 bases at J, with 10 bases between the two ends. Unsorted libraries were derived from 2 million PBMCs stored at -80 C. Sequences were obtained from PBMCs. The rearrangement joins TRBV20-1 to TRBJ1-6; a possible D gene is TRBD1 (5 bases). The source of this sequence is a woman aged 25 to 39 with HTLV-1-associated myelopathy (HAM/TSP). In DNA form, the CDR3 reads TGCAGTGCTAGAGCCGGGACGGACTATAATTCACCCCTCCACTTT. It yields the protein CSARAGTDYNSPLHF.